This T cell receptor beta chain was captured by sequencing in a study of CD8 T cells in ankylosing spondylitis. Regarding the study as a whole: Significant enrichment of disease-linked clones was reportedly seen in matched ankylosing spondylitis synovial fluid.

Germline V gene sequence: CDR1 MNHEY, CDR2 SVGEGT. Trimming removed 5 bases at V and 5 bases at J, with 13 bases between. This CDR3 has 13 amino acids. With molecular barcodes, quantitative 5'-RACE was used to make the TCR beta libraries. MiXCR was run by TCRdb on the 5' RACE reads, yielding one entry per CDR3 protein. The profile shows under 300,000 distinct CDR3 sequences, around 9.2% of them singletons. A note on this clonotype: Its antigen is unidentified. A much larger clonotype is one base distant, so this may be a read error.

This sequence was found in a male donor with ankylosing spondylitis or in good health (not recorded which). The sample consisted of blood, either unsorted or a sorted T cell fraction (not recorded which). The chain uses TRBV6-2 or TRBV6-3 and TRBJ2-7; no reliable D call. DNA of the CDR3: TGTGCCAGCAGTCCCGGGTCTCTTGACGAGCAGTACTTC. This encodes CASSPGSLDEQYF.